This T cell receptor beta chain was sequenced in a study of shared clonotypes between healthy human individuals. As for the study in general: Plates per donor: three CD4 naive, three CD4 memory, two CD8 naive, one CD8 memory. Overall study results and limits: The naive CD4 repertoires of a handful of donors were compared, and around 5.1% of clonotypes were shared. Expectations were that clonotype sharing among donors would be affected by sequencing depth. On the whole, naive subsets had larger estimated richness than memory subsets had.

Note on this clone: Its specificity is not known.

Trimming took off 4 bases at V and 6 bases at J, with 13 bases between the two ends. From germline, CDR1 is LGHNA and CDR2 YSLEER. This CDR3 is 14 amino acids long. TCRdb's table, derived via immunoSEQ multiplex PCR, lists solely in-frame clones and lacks some. This table has approximately 2.4 million clones, approximately 96% appearing once. The sequenced sample consisted of naive CD4+ T cells sorted from blood. The subset here: CD45RA+ positively selected. The genes are TRBV4-3 and TRBJ2-1; possibly TRBD2 for D (5 bases). This sequence originates from a man between 18 and 35 years old in good health. The CDR3 DNA is TGCGCCAGCAGCCCACTAGAAAGGTCCAATGAGCAGTTCTTC. Amino acid sequence: CASSPLERSNEQFF.